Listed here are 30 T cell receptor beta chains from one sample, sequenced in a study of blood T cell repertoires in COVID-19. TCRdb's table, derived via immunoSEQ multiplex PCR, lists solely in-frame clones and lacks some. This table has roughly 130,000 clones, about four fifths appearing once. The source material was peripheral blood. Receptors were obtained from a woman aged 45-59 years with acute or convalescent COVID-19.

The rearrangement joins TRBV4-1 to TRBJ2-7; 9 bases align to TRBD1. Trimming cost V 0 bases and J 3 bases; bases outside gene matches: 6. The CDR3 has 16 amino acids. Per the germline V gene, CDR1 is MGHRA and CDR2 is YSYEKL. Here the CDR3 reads CASSQDGTGLVYEQYF. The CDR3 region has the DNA TGCGCCAGCAGCCAAGACGGGACAGGGCTGGTCTACGAGCAGTACTTC.

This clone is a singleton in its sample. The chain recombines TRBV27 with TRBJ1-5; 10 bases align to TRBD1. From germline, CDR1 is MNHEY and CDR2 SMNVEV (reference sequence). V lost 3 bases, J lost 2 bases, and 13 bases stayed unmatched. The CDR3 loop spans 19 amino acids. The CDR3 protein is CASSFKGQGRGGGNQPQHF. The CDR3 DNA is TGTGCCAGCAGTTTTAAGGGACAGGGGAGGGGAGGGGGCAATCAGCCCCAGCATTTT.

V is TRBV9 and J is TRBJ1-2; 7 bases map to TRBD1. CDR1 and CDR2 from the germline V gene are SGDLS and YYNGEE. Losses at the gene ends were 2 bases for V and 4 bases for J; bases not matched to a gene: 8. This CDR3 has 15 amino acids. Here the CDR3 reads CASSVALQGFYGYTF. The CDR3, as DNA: TGTGCCAGCAGCGTTGCTCTACAGGGGTTCTATGGCTACACCTTC.

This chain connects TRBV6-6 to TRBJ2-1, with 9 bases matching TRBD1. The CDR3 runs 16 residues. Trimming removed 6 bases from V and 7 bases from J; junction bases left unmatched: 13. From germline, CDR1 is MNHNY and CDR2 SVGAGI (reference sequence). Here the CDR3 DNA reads TGTGCCAGCAGCTTAATTGGGGGACAGGGTCGGAATGAGCAGTTCTTC. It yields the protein CASSLIGGQGRNEQFF.

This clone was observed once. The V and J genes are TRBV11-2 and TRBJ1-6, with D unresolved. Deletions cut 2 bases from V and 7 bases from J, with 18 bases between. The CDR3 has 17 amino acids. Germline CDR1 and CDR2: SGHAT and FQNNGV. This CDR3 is CASSLLGQTWENSPLHF. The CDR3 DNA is TGTGCCAGCAGCTTATTGGGCCAGACCTGGGAGAATTCACCCCTCCACTTT.

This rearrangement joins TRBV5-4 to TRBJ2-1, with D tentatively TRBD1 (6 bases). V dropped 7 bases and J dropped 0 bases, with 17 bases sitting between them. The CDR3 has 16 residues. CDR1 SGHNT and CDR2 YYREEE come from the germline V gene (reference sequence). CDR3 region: CASRGGGQSSYNEQFF. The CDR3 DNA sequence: TGTGCCAGCCGGGGTGGGGGCCAGAGCTCCTACAATGAGCAGTTCTTC.

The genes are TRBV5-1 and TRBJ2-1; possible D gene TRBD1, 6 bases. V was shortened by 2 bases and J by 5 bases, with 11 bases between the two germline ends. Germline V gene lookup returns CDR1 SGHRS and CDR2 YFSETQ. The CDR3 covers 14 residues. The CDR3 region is CASSFTTGNNEQFF. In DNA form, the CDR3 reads TGCGCCAGCAGCTTTACGACAGGCAACAATGAGCAGTTCTTC.

The CDR3 DNA follows: TGTGCCAGCAGCTTAGGACAGGGGACCTACAATGAGCAGTTCTTC. Translating it yields CASSLGQGTYNEQFF. The chain has TRBV5-4 and TRBJ2-1; 9 positions match TRBD1. This CDR3 has 15 amino acids. V gave up 2 bases and J gave up 2 bases; unmatched junction bases: 2. Germline V CDR1 and CDR2: SGHNT, YYREEE (reference sequence). Together with reference TRBV5-4 and TRBJ2-1, the CDR3 gives the full variable domain: ETGVTQSPTHLIKTRGQQVTLRCSSQSGHNTVSWYQQALGQGPQFIFQYYREEENGRGNFPPRFSGLQFPNYSSELNVNALELDDSALYLCASSLGQGTYNEQFFGPGTRLTVL.

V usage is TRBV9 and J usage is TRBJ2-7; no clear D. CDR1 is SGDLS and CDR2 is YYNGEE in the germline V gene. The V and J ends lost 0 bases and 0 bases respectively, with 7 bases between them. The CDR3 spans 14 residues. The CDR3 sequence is CASSVVAGSYEQYF. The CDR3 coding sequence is TGTGCCAGCAGCGTAGTAGCCGGCTCCTACGAGCAGTACTTC. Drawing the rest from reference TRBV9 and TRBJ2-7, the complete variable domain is DSGVTQTPKHLITATGQRVTLRCSPRSGDLSVYWYQQSLDQGLQFLIQYYNGEERAKGNILERFSAQQFPDLHSELNLSSLELGDSALYFCASSVVAGSYEQYFGPGTRLTVT.

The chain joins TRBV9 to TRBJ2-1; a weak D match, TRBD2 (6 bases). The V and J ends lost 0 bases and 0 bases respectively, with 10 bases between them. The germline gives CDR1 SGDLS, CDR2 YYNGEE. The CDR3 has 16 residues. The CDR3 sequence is CASSVGRESSYNEQFF. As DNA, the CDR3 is TGTGCCAGCAGCGTAGGGCGGGAAAGCTCCTACAATGAGCAGTTCTTC.

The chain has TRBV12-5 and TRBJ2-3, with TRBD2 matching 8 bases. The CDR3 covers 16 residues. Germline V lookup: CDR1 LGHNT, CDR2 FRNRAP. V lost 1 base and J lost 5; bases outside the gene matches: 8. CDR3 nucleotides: TGTGCTAGTGGTTTGGCCCGGGGGGGCCGGGGAGATACGCAGTATTTT. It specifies CASGLARGGRGDTQYF. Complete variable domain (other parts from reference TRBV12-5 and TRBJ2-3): DARVTQTPRHKVTEMGQEVTMRCQPILGHNTVFWYRQTMMQGLELLAYFRNRAPLDDSGMPKDRFSAEMPDATLATLKIQPSEPRDSAVYFCASGLARGGRGDTQYFGPGTRLTVL.

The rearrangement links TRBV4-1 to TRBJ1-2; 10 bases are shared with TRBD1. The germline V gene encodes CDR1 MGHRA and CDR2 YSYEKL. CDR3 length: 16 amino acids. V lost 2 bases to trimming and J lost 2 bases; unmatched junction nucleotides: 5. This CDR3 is CASSQLTGGANYGYTF. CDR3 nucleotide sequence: TGCGCCAGCAGCCAACTGACAGGGGGCGCAAACTATGGCTACACCTTC.

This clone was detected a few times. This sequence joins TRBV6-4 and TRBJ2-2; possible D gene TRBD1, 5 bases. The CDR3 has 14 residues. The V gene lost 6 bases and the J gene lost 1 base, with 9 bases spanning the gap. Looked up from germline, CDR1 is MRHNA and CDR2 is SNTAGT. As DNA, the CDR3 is TGTGCCAGCAGACAAGACAGGAACACCGGGGAGCTGTTTTTT. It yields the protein CASRQDRNTGELFF.

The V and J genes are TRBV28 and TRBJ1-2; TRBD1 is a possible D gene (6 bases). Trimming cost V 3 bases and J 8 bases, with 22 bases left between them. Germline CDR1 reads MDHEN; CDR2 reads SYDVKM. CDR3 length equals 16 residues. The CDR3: CASSFLWGPSEEGYTF. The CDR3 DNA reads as TGTGCCAGCAGTTTCTTGTGGGGGCCCTCTGAGGAAGGCTACACCTTC.

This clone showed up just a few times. Here the CDR3 DNA reads TGTGCCAGCAGCCCCCCGAGGGCGGGAGATACGCAGTATTTT. Protein product: CASSPPRAGDTQYF. This chain links TRBV3-1 (or the pseudogene TRBV3-2) with TRBJ2-3, with D possibly matching TRBD2 (5 bases). V lost 4 bases and J lost 5, with 13 bases in between. The CDR3 length is 14 residues. Germline V gene lookup returns CDR1 LGHDT and CDR2 YNNKEL (reference sequence).

The CDR3 protein is CASSLAGGNIQYF. The CDR3 nucleotides are TGTGCCAGCAGCTTAGCGGGGGGAAACATTCAGTACTTC. This chain connects TRBV5-4 to TRBJ2-4; 9 nucleotides line up with TRBD2. This CDR3 has 13 amino acids. V dropped 2 bases and J dropped 6; count of bases not matched to a gene: 0. Looked up from germline, CDR1 is SGHNT and CDR2 is YYREEE (reference sequence). The full variable domain, rest sourced from reference TRBV5-4 and TRBJ2-4, is ETGVTQSPTHLIKTRGQQVTLRCSSQSGHNTVSWYQQALGQGPQFIFQYYREEENGRGNFPPRFSGLQFPNYSSELNVNALELDDSALYLCASSLAGGNIQYFGAGTRLSVL.

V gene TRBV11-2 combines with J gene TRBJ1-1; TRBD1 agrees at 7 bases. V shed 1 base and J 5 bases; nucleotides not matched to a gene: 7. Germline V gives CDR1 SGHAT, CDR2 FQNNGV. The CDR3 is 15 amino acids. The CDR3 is CASSLVLVRGTEAFF. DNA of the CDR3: TGTGCCAGCAGCTTAGTACTGGTCAGGGGGACTGAAGCTTTCTTT.

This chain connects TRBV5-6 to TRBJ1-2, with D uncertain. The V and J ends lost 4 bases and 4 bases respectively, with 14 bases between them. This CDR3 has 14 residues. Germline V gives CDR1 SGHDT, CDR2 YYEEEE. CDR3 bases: TGTGCCAGCAGCCCGGGAGCAAGCCCCTATGGCTACACCTTC. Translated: CASSPGASPYGYTF.

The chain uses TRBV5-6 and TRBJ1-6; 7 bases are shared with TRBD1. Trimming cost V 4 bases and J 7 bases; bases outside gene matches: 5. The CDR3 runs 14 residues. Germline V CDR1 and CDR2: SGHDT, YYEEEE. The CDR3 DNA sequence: TGTGCCAGCAGCAAACAGGGGTGGAATTCACCCCTCCACTTT. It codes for CASSKQGWNSPLHF.

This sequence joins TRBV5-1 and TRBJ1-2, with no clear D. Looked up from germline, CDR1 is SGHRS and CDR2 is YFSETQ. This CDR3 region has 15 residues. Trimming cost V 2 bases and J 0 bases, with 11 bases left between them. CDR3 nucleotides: TGCGCCAGCAGCTTTGGAGGGAACACTAACTATGGCTACACCTTC. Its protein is CASSFGGNTNYGYTF.

This chain's CDR3 is CASSQGQGEFGYTF. CDR3 bases: TGTGCCAGCAGCCAGGGACAGGGGGAATTCGGCTACACCTTC. The chain carries TRBV3-1 (or the pseudogene TRBV3-2) and TRBJ1-2; TRBD1 matches 11 bases. The CDR3 is made up of 14 amino acids. V lost 3 bases, J lost 8 bases, and 5 bases stayed unmatched. CDR1 LGHDT and CDR2 YNNKEL come from the germline V gene (reference sequence).

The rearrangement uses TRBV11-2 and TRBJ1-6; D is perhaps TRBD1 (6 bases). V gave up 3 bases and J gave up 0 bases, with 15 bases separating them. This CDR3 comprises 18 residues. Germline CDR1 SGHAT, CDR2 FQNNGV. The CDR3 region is CASSFRGTSSSYNSPLHF. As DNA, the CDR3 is TGTGCCAGCAGCTTTAGGGGGACGTCAAGCTCCTATAATTCACCCCTCCACTTT.

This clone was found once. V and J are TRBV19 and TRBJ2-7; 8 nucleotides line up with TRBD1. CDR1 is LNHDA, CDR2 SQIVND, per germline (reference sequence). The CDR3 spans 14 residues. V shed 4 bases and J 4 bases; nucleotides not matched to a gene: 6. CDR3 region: CASSNQGAGYEQYF. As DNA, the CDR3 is TGTGCCAGTAGTAACCAGGGGGCTGGATACGAGCAGTACTTC.

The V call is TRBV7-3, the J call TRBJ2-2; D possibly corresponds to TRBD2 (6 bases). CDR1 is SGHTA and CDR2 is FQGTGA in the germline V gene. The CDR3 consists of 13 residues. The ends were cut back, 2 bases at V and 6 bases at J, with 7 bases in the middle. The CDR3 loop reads CASSLGGSGELFF. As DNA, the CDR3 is TGTGCCAGCAGCTTAGGAGGGTCCGGGGAGCTGTTTTTT.

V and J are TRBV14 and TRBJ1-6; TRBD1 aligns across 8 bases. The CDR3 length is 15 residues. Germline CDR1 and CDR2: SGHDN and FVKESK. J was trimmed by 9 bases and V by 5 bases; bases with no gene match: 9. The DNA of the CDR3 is TGTGCCAGCAGCGCCAGACAGGGGTCAGGTTCACCCCTCCACTTT. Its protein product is CASSARQGSGSPLHF.

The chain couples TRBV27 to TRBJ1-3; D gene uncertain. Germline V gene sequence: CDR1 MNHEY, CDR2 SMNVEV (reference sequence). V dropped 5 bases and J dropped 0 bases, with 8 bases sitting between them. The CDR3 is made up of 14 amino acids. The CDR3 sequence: CASSMGSSGNTIYF. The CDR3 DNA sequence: TGTGCCAGCAGTATGGGGAGCTCTGGAAACACCATATATTTT.

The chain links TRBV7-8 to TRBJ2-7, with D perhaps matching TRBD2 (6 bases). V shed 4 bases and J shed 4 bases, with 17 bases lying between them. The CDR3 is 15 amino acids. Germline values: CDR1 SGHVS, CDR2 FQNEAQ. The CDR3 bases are TGTGCCAGCAGCTCATCTACTAGCTTAATTTACGAGCAGTACTTC. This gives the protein CASSSSTSLIYEQYF.

As DNA, the CDR3 is TGTGCTAGTGCCATGCAGGGGTCATATAATTCACCCCTCCACTTT. Protein product: CASAMQGSYNSPLHF. The chain is built from TRBV12-5 and TRBJ1-6; TRBD1 might be the D (6 bases). Between the trimmed V and J ends, which lost 7 bases and 4 bases, there was a span of 14 bases. Germline V lookup: CDR1 LGHNT, CDR2 FRNRAP. This CDR3 region has 15 residues.

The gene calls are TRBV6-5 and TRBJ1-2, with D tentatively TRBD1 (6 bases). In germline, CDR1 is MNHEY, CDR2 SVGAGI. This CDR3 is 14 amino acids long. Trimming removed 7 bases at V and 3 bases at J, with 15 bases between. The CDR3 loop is CASIGYGGHYGYTF. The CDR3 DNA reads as TGTGCCAGCATAGGGTACGGGGGGCACTATGGCTACACCTTC.

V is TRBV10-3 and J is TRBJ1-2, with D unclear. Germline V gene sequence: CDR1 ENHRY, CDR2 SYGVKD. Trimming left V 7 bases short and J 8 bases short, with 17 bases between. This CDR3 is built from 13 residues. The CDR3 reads CAITGTAQAGYTF. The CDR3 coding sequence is TGTGCCATCACCGGAACCGCCCAAGCGGGCTACACCTTC.